The 3 T cell receptor beta chains given below trace back to one sample, sequenced in a study of preoperative IRX-2 immunotherapy in early breast cancer (dated by TCRdb to about 2019). The library was prepared using the immunoSEQ multiplex PCR assay. TCRdb retrieved this table from immuneACCESS and kept in-frame rearrangements only. Not all clones are present; in checked studies, unresolved V genes account for under half, and no reason is known for the remainder. This sample gives about 29,000 clones in total; roughly 90% of them show up just once. The ten largest clones add up to roughly 10% of the sample. The treatment or condition label here, explained by the study, means: preoperative locoregional IRX-2 cytokine immunotherapy. The biological material was taken from a patient treated with IRX-2 immunotherapy. These receptors all come from a human donor with breast cancer.

The chain recombines TRBV19 with TRBJ1-2; the match to TRBD1 covers 7 bases. Germline CDR1 and CDR2: LNHDA and SQIVND (reference sequence). CDR3 length: 17 residues. V dropped 0 bases and J dropped 5; count of bases not matched to a gene: 12. CDR3 coding DNA: TGTGCCAGTAGTATAGATGTGCTAGAAGACAGGGTGTATGGCTACACCTTC. It codes for CASSIDVLEDRVYGYTF.

The table lists this clone with a count of one. The chain employs TRBV19 and TRBJ2-1; D is uncertain. This CDR3 contains 12 residues. Trimming cost V 5 bases and J 5 bases, with 7 bases left between them. In germline, CDR1 is LNHDA, CDR2 SQIVND (reference sequence). The CDR3 nucleotides are TGTGCCAGTAGTCCTCGGGACAATGAGCAGTTCTTC. It is translated as CASSPRDNEQFF.

This chain links TRBV5-6 with TRBJ2-3; 10 bases agree with TRBD2. The CDR3 has 15 amino acids. Trimming took 2 bases from V and 4 from J; bases not matched to a gene: 4. Germline values: CDR1 SGHDT, CDR2 YYEEEE. The chain's CDR3 is CASSFPLAGADTQYF. CDR3 nucleotide sequence: TGTGCCAGCAGCTTCCCCCTAGCGGGGGCAGATACGCAGTATTTT.